These 29 T cell receptor beta chains came from one sample sequenced in a study of shared clonotypes between healthy human individuals. Clones were sequenced by immunoSEQ multiplex PCR, and TCRdb holds only the in-frame ones, with some missing. The sample lists 950,000 to 1,100,000 clones, around four fifths occurring once. Sequenced input: memory CD4+ T cells sorted from blood. Subset given: CD45RA-negative fraction. The source is a man between 18 and 29 years old in good health.

The chain employs TRBV5-6 and TRBJ1-1; 8 nucleotides agree with TRBD1. Per the germline V gene, CDR1 is SGHDT and CDR2 is YYEEEE. The CDR3 contains 14 residues. Trimming cost V 4 bases and J 3 bases; bases outside gene matches: 5. CDR3 bases: TGTGCCAGCAGCACGGGACAGGTCGACACTGAAGCTTTCTTT. It is translated as CASSTGQVDTEAFF.

The chain employs TRBV6-6 and TRBJ1-2; 7 bases match TRBD1. With V trimmed by 4 bases and J by 2 bases, 4 bases remained unmatched. The CDR3 covers 14 residues. From germline, CDR1 is MNHNY and CDR2 SVGAGI (reference sequence). The CDR3 loop reads CASSLGQTNYGYTF. In nucleotides, the CDR3 is TGTGCCAGCAGTTTGGGACAGACCAACTATGGCTACACCTTC.

The chain has TRBV7-3 and TRBJ2-3; D uncertain. The germline V and J ends were trimmed by 2 bases and 0 bases, with 12 bases remaining between them. The CDR3 is 16 residues long. CDR1 and CDR2 (germline): SGHTA, FQGTGA. DNA of the CDR3: TGTGCCAGCAGCTTAGATAGAGCCGCTAGCACAGATACGCAGTATTTT. Translated, it gives CASSLDRAASTDTQYF.

The V and J genes are TRBV27 and TRBJ1-2; D gene uncertain. CDR1 and CDR2 from the germline V gene are MNHEY and SMNVEV (reference sequence). Trimming removed 0 bases from V and 7 bases from J, with 9 bases in between. The CDR3 loop spans 13 amino acids. Here the CDR3 DNA reads TGTGCCAGCAGTTTATCCCAGGATTTTGGCTACACCTTC. Translated, it gives CASSLSQDFGYTF.

The chain combines TRBV7-2 with TRBJ1-1, with TRBD1 matching 7 bases. Per germline, CDR1 SGHTA and CDR2 FQGNSA. The CDR3 length is 15 residues. The J segment lost 0 bases and the V segment lost 8 bases, leaving 9 bases of the junction unmatched. The CDR3 DNA reads as TGTGCCAGCGGACACAGACAGGGAGTGAACACTGAAGCTTTCTTT. It is translated as CASGHRQGVNTEAFF. The complete variable domain, with remaining parts taken from reference TRBV7-2 and TRBJ1-1, reads GAGVSQSPSNKVTEKGKDVELRCDPISGHTALYWYRQSLGQGLEFLIYFQGNSAPDKSGLPSDRFSAERTGGSVSTLTIQRTQQEDSAVYLCASGHRQGVNTEAFFGQGTRLTVV.

The chain carries TRBV5-3 and TRBJ1-1; D perhaps matches TRBD1 (6 bases). TRBV5-3 falls under the ORF class, with uncertain function. The ends were cut back, 5 bases at V and 10 bases at J, with 18 bases in the middle. CDR3 length: 13 residues. The CDR3 DNA follows: TGTGCCAGAAGGAGCTACAGGGATGAAAGAGCTTTCTTT. It translates to CARRSYRDERAFF.

This chain connects TRBV19 to TRBJ1-5; D gene uncertain. V shed 2 bases and J shed 3 bases, with 8 bases lying between them. The CDR3 has 14 amino acids. The germline gives CDR1 LNHDA, CDR2 SQIVND (reference sequence). As DNA, the CDR3 is TGTGCCAGTAGTATATCCGGGCACAATCAGCCCCAGCATTTT. Its protein is CASSISGHNQPQHF.

This clone was seen just once. The V call is TRBV14, the J call TRBJ1-1, with unresolved D. V lost 4 bases to trimming and J lost 5 bases, with 17 bases between them. Germline V CDR1 and CDR2: SGHDN, FVKESK. CDR3 length: 15 residues. CDR3 sequence (DNA): TGTGCCAGCAGCCCCTTGGGCAGCCATTCGACTGAAGCTTTCTTT. Translation: CASSPLGSHSTEAFF.

This clone was detected only a few times. V and J are TRBV5-1 and TRBJ2-3; TRBD2 aligns across 11 bases. After removal of 5 bases from V and 2 bases from J, the junction contained 7 bases not matched to a gene. CDR3 length: 16 residues. The germline gives CDR1 SGHRS, CDR2 YFSETQ. CDR3 DNA: TGCGCCAGCAGGGAAGGGACTAGCGGAGTCACAGATACGCAGTATTTT. This sequence encodes CASREGTSGVTDTQYF.

The sample holds one count of this clone. The chain has TRBV6-1 and TRBJ1-4; 9 bases are a match to TRBD1. V dropped 5 bases and J dropped 7; count of bases not matched to a gene: 5. The CDR3 covers 14 residues. CDR1 and CDR2 (germline): MNHNS, SASEGT. The CDR3 DNA sequence: TGTGCCAGCAGTAAACAGGACAGGGGTGAAAAACTGTTTTTT. Its translation is CASSKQDRGEKLFF.

The V gene is TRBV6-5, the J gene TRBJ1-6; a possible D gene is TRBD1 (6 bases). Germline-derived CDR1 and CDR2 are MNHEY and SVGAGI. The CDR3 contains 14 residues. Trimming cost V 10 bases and J 6 bases, with 16 bases left between them. DNA for the CDR3: TGTGCCACCGGGGGGGGCTCGGGTAATTCACCCCTCCACTTT. It codes for CATGGGSGNSPLHF.

The V call is TRBV19, the J call TRBJ2-1, with D possibly matching TRBD2 (6 bases). The CDR3 consists of 17 residues. From germline, CDR1 is LNHDA and CDR2 SQIVND (reference sequence). V shed 0 bases and J shed 6 bases, with 18 bases lying between them. In DNA form, the CDR3 reads TGTGCCAGTAGTATAGATCTGGAGGGGAAGAGGGTCAATGAGCAGTTCTTC. This sequence encodes CASSIDLEGKRVNEQFF.

The chain carries TRBV6-5 and TRBJ2-7; TRBD2 is a possible D gene (6 bases). This CDR3 is built from 15 residues. Germline V CDR1 and CDR2: MNHEY, SVGAGI. V was clipped by 11 bases and J by 0 bases, with 20 bases between them. CDR3 sequence (DNA): TGTGCCTCCCGACCACCGGGACTGAGCTCCTACGAGCAGTACTTC. It specifies CASRPPGLSSYEQYF.

The chain has TRBV11-3 and TRBJ2-5; the D gene is possibly TRBD2 (5 bases). The CDR3 has 14 amino acids. The V end was cut by 3 bases, the J end by 3 bases, with 11 bases between. Germline-derived CDR1 and CDR2 are SGHNT and YENEEA. CDR3 nucleotide sequence: TGTGCCAGCAGCTTGGCGGGCCCAAAAGAGACCCAGTACTTC. It specifies CASSLAGPKETQYF.

This clone was seen a single time. The chain is built from TRBV30 and TRBJ2-7; 10 bases match TRBD1. CDR1 and CDR2 from the germline V gene are GTSNPN and SVGIG (reference sequence). V was clipped by 2 bases and J by 5 bases; unmatched bases: 3. The CDR3 contains 13 residues. CDR3 region: CAWSIGTGDEQYF. DNA for the CDR3: TGTGCCTGGAGTATAGGGACAGGGGACGAGCAGTACTTC.

This chain uses TRBV10-3 with TRBJ2-3; 7 bases are shared with TRBD2. J was trimmed by 2 bases and V by 8 bases; bases with no gene match: 7. From germline, CDR1 is ENHRY and CDR2 SYGVKD. This CDR3 spans 14 amino acids. CDR3 in DNA: TGTGCCATCTCATCTAGCGGCCACACAGATACGCAGTATTTT. This gives the protein CAISSSGHTDTQYF.

CDR3 region: CASSLGQSLGVGKQFF. The CDR3 DNA is TGTGCCAGCAGCTTAGGCCAAAGCCTCGGGGTGGGGAAGCAGTTCTTC. V gene TRBV7-6 combines with J gene TRBJ2-1, with D perhaps matching TRBD2 (5 bases). CDR3 length equals 16 residues. The germline CDR1 and CDR2 sequences are SGHVS and FNYEAQ. The V gene lost 1 base and the J gene lost 11 bases, with 21 bases spanning the gap. Supplemented by reference TRBV7-6 and TRBJ2-1, the full variable domain reads GAGVSQSPRYKVTKRGQDVALRCDPISGHVSLYWYRQALGQGPEFLTYFNYEAQQDKSGLPNDRFSAERPEGSISTLTIQRTEQRDSAMYRCASSLGQSLGVGKQFFGPGTRLTVL.

The chain carries TRBV7-9 and TRBJ2-7; TRBD1 matches 7 bases. CDR3 length equals 13 residues. V trimming: 0 bases; J trimming: 6 bases; junction bases outside the gene matches: 2. The germline CDR1 and CDR2 sequences are SEHNR and FQNEAQ (reference sequence). DNA for the CDR3: TGTGCCAGCAGCTTAGCGACAGGGCGCGAGCAGTACTTC. Its translation: CASSLATGREQYF.

The chain recombines TRBV10-2 with TRBJ2-2; weak D call: TRBD1 (6 bases). CDR3 size: 16 residues. Between the trimmed V and J ends, which lost 2 bases and 5 bases, there was a span of 15 bases. The germline gives CDR1 WSHSY, CDR2 SAAADI. In nucleotides, the CDR3 is TGCGCCAGCAGTGAGGCGACAGGTAGAGGAACCGGGGAGCTGTTTTTT. It is translated as CASSEATGRGTGELFF.

This chain connects TRBV5-1 to TRBJ2-7, with 10 bases fitting TRBD1. V gave up 0 bases and J gave up 0 bases; unmatched junction bases: 3. The CDR3 covers 16 residues. In germline, CDR1 is SGHRS, CDR2 YFSETQ. This chain's CDR3 is CASSLATGGASYEQYF. CDR3 nucleotide sequence: TGCGCCAGCAGCTTGGCGACAGGGGGCGCCTCCTACGAGCAGTACTTC.

V and J are TRBV9 and TRBJ2-5; TRBD1 is a possible D gene (6 bases). The CDR3 has 14 residues. Trimming pared 1 base from V and 7 bases from J, leaving 14 bases between. Germline CDR1 is SGDLS and CDR2 is YYNGEE. This chain's CDR3 is CASSVYGQLGTQYF. CDR3 nucleotide sequence: TGTGCCAGCAGCGTATATGGACAGTTAGGGACCCAGTACTTC.

In the case of this clone: This sample includes further DNA sequences coding for the same CDR3. The chain is built from TRBV6-1 and TRBJ1-5; D is perhaps TRBD1 (5 bases). CDR3 length: 14 amino acids. Germline V CDR1 and CDR2: MNHNS, SASEGT. V gave up 2 bases and J gave up 4 bases, with 9 bases separating them. The CDR3 sequence is CASSELDTNQPQHF. CDR3 bases: TGTGCCAGCAGTGAATTGGACACAAATCAGCCCCAGCATTTT.

V and J are TRBV18 and TRBJ2-1; tentatively, D is TRBD1 or TRBD2 (5 bases each). The CDR3 is 14 amino acids. Trimming took 5 bases from V and 2 from J, leaving 10 bases between them. Germline V lookup: CDR1 KGHSH, CDR2 LQKENI. As DNA, the CDR3 is TGTGCCAGCTCAGGGGACCCGGCCTACAATGAGCAGTTCTTC. As protein: CASSGDPAYNEQFF.

This chain links TRBV10-1 with TRBJ2-3; D is possibly TRBD2 (5 bases). Trimming took off 4 bases at V and 0 bases at J, with 8 bases between the two ends. The CDR3 extends over 14 amino acids. Germline values: CDR1 WNHNN, CDR2 SYGVQD (reference sequence). The CDR3 sequence is CASSGIASTDTQYF. The DNA for the CDR3 is TGCGCCAGCAGTGGAATAGCGAGCACAGATACGCAGTATTTT.

The rearrangement uses TRBV13 and TRBJ1-6, with TRBD1 matching over 7 bases. This CDR3 is built from 17 residues. The V and J ends lost 2 bases and 10 bases, in that order; junction bases with no gene match: 14. The germline V gene encodes CDR1 PRHDT and CDR2 FYEKMQ (reference sequence). The CDR3 nucleotides are TGTGCCAGCAGCTTACCCCAGACAGGGACCCCACGGTCACCCCTCCACTTT. It yields the protein CASSLPQTGTPRSPLHF.

The chain combines TRBV4-1 with TRBJ2-7, with D uncertain. V lost 1 base to trimming and J lost 6 bases, with 10 bases between them. Germline loops: CDR1 MGHRA, CDR2 YSYEKL. The CDR3 consists of 13 residues. CDR3 protein: CASSQVEGREQYF. Written as DNA, the CDR3 is TGCGCCAGCAGCCAAGTCGAAGGCCGCGAGCAGTACTTC.

About this clone: Sequence at one end of the junction differs from germline and may be a read error. This chain connects TRBV19 to TRBJ2-5; D unresolved. The CDR3 has 15 residues. Germline CDR1 LNHDA, CDR2 SQIVND (reference sequence). CDR3 in amino acids: CASSIVGVTQGTQYF. The DNA of the CDR3 is TGTGCCAGTAGTATAGTTGGAGTCACCCAAGGGACCCAGTACTTC.

The chain carries TRBV5-1 and TRBJ2-6, with unresolved D. V lost 4 bases to trimming and J lost 2 bases, with 10 bases between them. This CDR3 region has 15 residues. Germline CDR1 reads SGHRS; CDR2 reads YFSETQ. CDR3 bases: TGCGCCAGCAGCCTACAGCCAACTGGGGCCAACGTCCTGACTTTC. It translates to CASSLQPTGANVLTF.

This clone was seen just once. The chain recombines TRBV5-1 with TRBJ2-2, with a possible D match to TRBD1 (6 bases). CDR1 is SGHRS, CDR2 YFSETQ, per germline. V was shortened by 4 bases and J by 4 bases, with 11 bases between the two germline ends. The CDR3 is made up of 14 amino acids. The CDR3 region is CASSTTGTTGELFF. CDR3 bases: TGCGCCAGCAGCACTACAGGGACCACCGGGGAGCTGTTTTTT.